The clone carrying this T cell receptor beta chain occurred many times. The antigen is undetermined. What was amplified from RNA transcripts were TCR beta CDR3 regions. The primer set for the first-round RT-PCR of the TCR CDR3 was HTBI. TCRdb re-derived calls from the multiplex PCR reads in MiXCR, one entry per CDR3 protein. The table lists 360,000 or so distinct CDR3 sequences, under 20% of them singletons. This record comes from a study of T cells in Graves' hyperthyroidism and ophthalmopathy. Study findings and constraints: Most expanded thyroid clonotypes above 0.001 recurred in blood.

Germline assignment: CDR1 MDHEN and CDR2 SYDVKM. The V end lost 5 bases, the J end lost 7 bases, and 8 bases lay between the germline ends. The CDR3 is made up of 11 amino acids. Sequences were obtained from blood. This chain joins TRBV28 and TRBJ1-1; D may be TRBD1 (5 bases). The TCR sequence derives from a woman between 18 and 29 years old with Graves' hyperthyroidism. CDR3 in amino acids: CASSGGFEAFF. In nucleotides, the CDR3 is TGTGCCAGCAGTGGGGGATTTGAAGCTTTCTTT.